This T cell receptor beta chain was recovered during a study of blood T cell repertoires in COVID-19. On the study more broadly: There were acute and convalescent COVID-19 samples, and they came from the United States, Italy and Spain.

The CDR3 spans 15 residues. With 2 bases clipped from V and 5 bases from J, the junction kept 6 bases outside the gene matches. Germline V gives CDR1 MDHEN, CDR2 SYDVKM. Sequencing was performed with immunoSEQ multiplex PCR; in TCRdb, only in-frame clones are kept and a portion is missing. The table includes 250,000 to 400,000 clones, around 86% detected once. The TCR comes from a man aged 55 to 70 who had recovered from COVID-19. The chain has TRBV28 and TRBJ2-5, with 9 bases fitting TRBD2. The material sequenced was PBMCs or T cells enriched from blood (not recorded which). CDR3 sequence: CASSLGGGGWETQYF. In DNA form, the CDR3 reads TGTGCCAGCAGTTTAGGCGGGGGGGGTTGGGAGACCCAGTACTTC.